This TCR beta chain comes out of a study of control samples from healthy donors and cancer patients. This clone was seen only once. Germline V lookup: CDR1 SGHRS, CDR2 YFSETQ. The V end was cut by 2 bases, the J end by 4 bases, with 24 bases between. The CDR3 runs 18 residues. The data were produced by immunoSEQ multiplex PCR, yet TCRdb's version contains in-frame clones alone and is incomplete. The sample has fewer than 95,000 clones, around 86% seen once. The sample comprised blood. The TCR comes from a man aged 25-40 years in good health. The V call is TRBV5-1, the J call TRBJ2-5, with a weak D call TRBD1 (6 bases). The CDR3 DNA follows: TGCGCCAGCAGCTTTGTAAGACCAGGGGATGGAAGAGGAGAGACCCAGTACTTC. It is translated as CASSFVRPGDGRGETQYF. The full variable domain, its missing parts supplied by reference TRBV5-1 and TRBJ2-5, is KAGVTQTPRYLIKTRGQQVTLSCSPISGHRSVSWYQQTPGQGLQFLFEYFSETQRNKGNFPGRFSGRQFSNSRSEMNVSTLELGDSALYLCASSFVRPGDGRGETQYFGPGTRLLVL.